This T cell receptor beta chain was obtained from a study of cytomegalovirus exposure and HLA in healthy donors (dated by TCRdb to about 2017). In the study overall: An earlier analysis of about 530 of the donors reported 250 to 350 Gb of sequence data and 100 million to 120 million unique TCR beta sequences obtained from roughly 180 million T cells. An early release covering just under 650 HLA-typed donors comprised 300 to 350 gigabases of sequencing data and 65 million to 100 million unique TCR sequences. Of the 350 to 400 genotyped donors, around 81% fell in the genetic ancestry cluster associated with self-reported Caucasian donors. The study was designed to test whether signatures of past pathogen exposure could be identified by cataloging public T cell receptors. Using immunosequencing, the study profiled T cell repertoires from some 670 subjects and related those repertoires to cytomegalovirus serostatus. In addition to the first cohort of several hundred subjects, a separate validation cohort of 130 or so different subjects was used. To predict cytomegalovirus infection status, the study brought together high-throughput TCR immunosequencing, statistical association of individual TCRs with disease status, and machine learning. To study patterns of TCR occurrence, a later analysis re-analyzed previously published TCR beta repertoires from around 700 donors and added high-resolution HLA genotyping. Rather than using new phenotypic data, the later analysis identified candidate immune exposures from TCR beta sequences and from how often those sequences occurred across donors. An earlier analysis of roughly 600 of the donors used high-throughput TCR beta sequencing to judge whether each TCR beta V gene segment behaved as functional or pseudogenic. Donor age, sex, ethnicity and CMV serostatus were compiled alongside the repertoire data. In a later genetic analysis, genome-wide SNP genotypes for about 65% of the 666 donors were used, and that subset was treated as a discovery cohort. Every repertoire in the discovery cohort had been generated on one and the same sequencing platform. Class I and class II HLA loci were covered by the typing at four-digit resolution. The number of typed donors differed by locus: about 620-640 for A, B, C, DRB1 and DQB1; 500 to 550 for DQA1; 606 for DPA1; and about 470 for DPB1. Roughly 5 DR-DQ haplotypes were treated as single units for association and clustering because of strong linkage in the cohort. On average, roughly 250,000 unique TCR beta nucleotide sequences were sequenced per donor among a few hundred genotyped donors of the cohort, with 15% to 20% of those sequences being non-productive.

This clone was detected once. Its antigen has not been determined. It has no much larger one-base neighbor in the sample; base qualities were not kept. The library was produced with the immunoSEQ multiplex PCR assay. A mixture of 60 forward primers for TCR Vbeta segments and 13 reverse primers for TCR Jbeta segments was used in the multiplex PCR. A multiplex PCR assay on genomic DNA amplified the CDR3 region of rearranged TCR beta genes. On the Illumina HiSeq System, the amplified TCR beta libraries were sequenced as 87-base-pair reads. The paper's processing steps were these. A later analysis counted approximately 84 million unique TCR beta chains across the 600 to 850 repertoires, and roughly 11 million of these chains were shared by at least two donors. A nearest-neighbor algorithm error-corrected the raw reads and collapsed the reads into unique sequences, merging closely related sequences to remove PCR and sequencing errors. Alignment of CDR3 sequences to IMGT reference sequences was used to assign V, D and J gene segments. For a sequence to be retained, a match of at least six nucleotides was required to both a V gene segment and a J gene segment. Rearrangements were called productive when the CDR3 lacked stop codons and stayed in frame with V and J; all others were non-productive. Following IMGT convention, CDR3 was defined as the stretch from the second conserved V-encoded cysteine to the conserved J-encoded phenylalanine. In an earlier analysis of 587 of the donors, sequences lacking an unambiguous match to a single V gene segment were excluded. An earlier analysis of 587 of the donors called V segments functional above 56.7% productive rearrangements and segregating when the between-donor standard deviation exceeded 5%. A statistical classification framework was built for diagnosing cytomegalovirus status from the catalog of TCR beta chain sequences. A later analysis assigned V and J genes by comparing TCR nucleotide sequences with IMGT/GENE-DB human TR gene sequences. The TCRdist pipeline was used in a later analysis to assign CDR3 sequences and most-parsimonious VDJ recombination scenarios. In a later analysis, each TCR beta chain was defined by its CDR3 amino acid sequence together with its V-gene family, and reads without a unique V-gene family were excluded. In a later analysis, approximately 590 highly shared, low-generation-probability nucleotide sequences were removed to address suspected cross-contamination and a sequencing artifact. For each public chain, a later analysis derived a clonal expansion index from normalized ranks of inferred template counts within each repertoire. In a later analysis, generation probabilities were computed with a VDJ recombination model fitted to out-of-frame rearrangements, and the resulting probabilities were checked against IGoR. Hypergeometric tests were used in a later analysis to score TCR-TCR, TCR-HLA and TCR-CMV co-occurrence, with a repertoire-size bias correction applied to the TCR pairs. A later analysis estimated false discovery rates by permuting HLA or CMV assignments 20 times. In a later analysis, co-occurring TCRs were grouped using DBSCAN, and TCRdist sequence similarity was added for clustering within HLA-allele-positive subsets. Repertoires with fewer than 30,000 or more than 120,000 public chains, plus five repertoires with anomalous nucleotide sharing, were excluded from co-occurrence clustering. TCRdb re-hosts the immuneACCESS table, in-frame sequences only. Its copies lack some clones; in the studies checked, an unresolved V gene accounts for under half of them, and the cause for the rest is not known. That table is the source of V, J and clone size, and D and trimming were worked out from the DNA. This sample comprises about 90,000 clones, approximately 84% of them detected only once. The top ten hold roughly 2.2% of the sample.

V gives up 5 bases and J gives up 4 bases, and the segment between their germline ends measures 8 bases. From its cysteine to its phenylalanine, the CDR3 spans 12 amino acids. Only CDR3 DNA remains: 36 bases, in frame from the first base. Reading the germline V gene gives CDR1 MDHEN and CDR2 SYDVKM. In total, approximately 690 healthy bone marrow donors made up the cohort. All cohort members were sampled while nominally healthy, although unrecorded immune exposures were likely present. The donor was CMV seronegative and was included in the group of a few hundred seronegative cohort members. Each donor provided a peripheral blood sample, and peripheral blood mononuclear cells were used for TCR beta sequencing. The Qiagen DNeasy Blood Extraction Kit was used to extract genomic DNA from the blood cell samples. What the study reported, not specific to this receptor: A later analysis found that TCR association rates varied across HLA loci, with DRB1 alleles showing the most associated TCRs and HLA-C alleles the fewest. The only immune exposure information available for the cohort was CMV serostatus. When HLA alleles, especially DR and DQ, strongly co-occurred, attributing TCR associations to individual alleles was difficult. The study gave a list of over 150 TCR beta chains associated with cytomegalovirus. Some 15 rarely observed V segments, including chromosome 9 orphons, were excluded from the earlier analysis of several hundred of the donors because counts were too low. A few of the identified cytomegalovirus-associated TCR beta chains were confirmed in vitro to be specific for cytomegalovirus antigens. The authors suggested that the approach could potentially be extended to other disease states and immunological phenotypes. Specific HLA alleles were associated with 15,000 to 20,000 TCR beta sequences at a false discovery rate of 0.05 in a later analysis. In a later analysis, HLA-associated TCR beta chains showed more clonal expansion and lower generation probabilities than non-associated chains that were equally common. Broadly in line with IMGT annotations, most TCR beta V segments showed up in productive rearrangements about 87% or about 30% of the time in an earlier analysis of around 600 of the donors. The presence/absence analyses assumed that sequencing depth was roughly uniform across donors, and that assumption may not be true. Most TCR sequences were observed very rarely across donors, whereas some public TCRs were present in many individuals. This cohort had only TCR beta chains sequenced, and the lack of alpha or paired-chain data limited which features could be detected. In a later genetic analysis, a missense DCLRE1C variant was associated with V-gene and J-gene trimming of TCR beta chains, and the association was replicated in an independent cohort. In a later analysis, several top co-occurrence clusters were reported to appear linked to parvovirus B19, influenza, CMV and Epstein-Barr virus. A further reported finding was that TCR beta sequences accurately predicted the HLA-A and HLA-B alleles for most subjects in the first cohort. Some IMGT-functional V segments, including TRBV6-2 and TRBV6-3, could not be told apart with the 87-base-pair reads, so those segments were excluded. According to a later analysis, most CMV-associated TCR beta chains appeared to be HLA-restricted, and the HLA associations seemed to be driven largely by CMV exposure. Because HLA typing was missing for some donors at each locus, association tests included only the typed subset. Linkage disequilibrium might explain the correlated functional status among segregating V segments, but an unknown experimental factor could not be excluded. Compared with the roughly 720-donor mean, donors in an Asian-associated ancestry cluster had fewer N-insertions in productive TCRs, according to a later genetic analysis. The sequencing pipeline was judged likely to have produced a cluster of highly shared sequence variants as a technical artifact. Cytomegalovirus status was reported to be diagnosed by the classifier with high specificity and sensitivity in both the original and validation cohorts.

The sequence was collected from a man between 18 and 35 years old in good health and CMV-seronegative. The V gene is TRBV28 and the J gene is TRBJ1-2, with TRBD1 tentatively as D gene (5 bases match). Sequencing used PBMCs. The nucleotide sequence reads as follows: TGTGCCAGCAGTGACAGATTCTATGGCTACACCTTC. Its translation reads: CASSDRFYGYTF.